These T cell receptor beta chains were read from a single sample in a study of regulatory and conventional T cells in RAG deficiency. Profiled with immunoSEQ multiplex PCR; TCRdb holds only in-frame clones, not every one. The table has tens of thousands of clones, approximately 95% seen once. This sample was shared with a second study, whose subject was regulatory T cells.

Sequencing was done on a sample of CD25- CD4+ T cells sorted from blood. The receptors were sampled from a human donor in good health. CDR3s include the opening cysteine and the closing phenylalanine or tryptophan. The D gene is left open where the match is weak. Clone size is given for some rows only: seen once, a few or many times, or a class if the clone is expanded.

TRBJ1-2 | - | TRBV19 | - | TGTGCCAGTAAGCAGGGGAACTATGGCTACACCTTC | CASKQGNYGYTF
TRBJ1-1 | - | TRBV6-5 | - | TGTGCCAGCAGTTACTCGTCCTTTGGGGCGATTGAAGCTTTCTTT | CASSYSSFGAIEAFF
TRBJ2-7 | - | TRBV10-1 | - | TGCGCCAGCAGTGAGACAGGCTACGAGCAGTACTTC | CASSETGYEQYF
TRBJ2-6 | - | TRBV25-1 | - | TGTGCCAGCTTGAGATCCTCTGGGGCCAACGTCCTGACTTTC | CASLRSSGANVLTF
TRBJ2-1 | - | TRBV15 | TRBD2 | TGTGCCACCAGCAGAGCGGCGGGGGGGAAAGGGAATGAGCAGTTCTTC | CATSRAAGGKGNEQFF
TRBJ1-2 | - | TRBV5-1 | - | TGCGCCAGCAGCCTCGCCACCAGGGGAGGGGGAGGCTACACCTTC | CASSLATRGGGGYTF
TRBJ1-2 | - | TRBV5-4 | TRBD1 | TGTGCCAGCAGCTCACTGTCCTCGACAGGGTTAAATGGCTACACCTTC | CASSSLSSTGLNGYTF
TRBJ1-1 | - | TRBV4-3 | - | TGCGCCAGCAGCCAAGAAATAGTCGAATTGAACACTGAAGCTTTCTTT | CASSQEIVELNTEAFF
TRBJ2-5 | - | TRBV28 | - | TGTGCCAGCAGTTCCGGGAAGTTACACTTC | CASSSGKLHF
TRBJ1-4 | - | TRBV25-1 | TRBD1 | TGTGCCAGCACAACTCAAACAGGGGAGACTAATGAAAAACTGTTTTTT | CASTTQTGETNEKLFF
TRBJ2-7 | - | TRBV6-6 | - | TGTGCCAGCAGTTACTCCCCCAGGCACGAGCAGTACTTC | CASSYSPRHEQYF
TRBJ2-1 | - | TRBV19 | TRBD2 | TGTGCCAGCTTAGCGGGGGGAACCTACAATGAGCAGTTCTTC | CASLAGGTYNEQFF
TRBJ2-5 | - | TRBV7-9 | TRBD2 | TGTGCCAGCAGCTTAGAGCGGGGGGTACTCCAAGAGACCCAGTACTTC | CASSLERGVLQETQYF
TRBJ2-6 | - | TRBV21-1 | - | TGTGCCAGCAGCAAAGATGGGCACAGGATGAGCTCTGGGGCCAACGTCCTGACTTTC | CASSKDGHRMSSGANVLTF
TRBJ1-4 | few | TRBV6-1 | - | TGTGCCAGCAGTGATGTACTGATTAATGAAAAACTGTTTTTT | CASSDVLINEKLFF
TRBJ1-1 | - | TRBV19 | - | TGTGCCAGTAGTATAGGAGAGAACACTGAAGCTTTCTTT | CASSIGENTEAFF
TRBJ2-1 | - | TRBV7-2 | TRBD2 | TGTGCCAGCAGTAGATCACCGGCTAGCGGATCCTACAATGAGCAGTTCTTC | CASSRSPASGSYNEQFF
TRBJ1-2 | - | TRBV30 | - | TGTGCCTTTGGAGGACAGTTCTATGGCTACACCTTC | CAFGGQFYGYTF
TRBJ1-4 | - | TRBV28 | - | TGTGCCAGCAGCCAACAGGGAATAACTAATGAAAAACTGTTTTTT | CASSQQGITNEKLFF
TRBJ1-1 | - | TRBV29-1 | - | TGCAGCGCCCTCCGGGGTCGAACTGAAGCTTTCTTT | CSALRGRTEAFF
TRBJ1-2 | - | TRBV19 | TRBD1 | TGTGCCAGTAGGAGAAGGACAGGGGTCAATTATGGCTACACCTTC | CASRRRTGVNYGYTF
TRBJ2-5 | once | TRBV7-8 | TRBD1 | TGTGCCAGCAGCTTAGCAGGGGGCAGGCAGACCCAGTACTTC | CASSLAGGRQTQYF
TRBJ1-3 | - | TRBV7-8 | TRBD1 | TGTGCCAGCCAGGGGGCTAGTGGAAACACCATATATTTT | CASQGASGNTIYF
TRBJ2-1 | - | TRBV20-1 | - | TGCAGTGCGAGGTTAGACAATGAGCAGTTCTTC | CSARLDNEQFF
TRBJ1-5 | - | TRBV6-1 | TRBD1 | TGTGCCAGCAGTGACCAGGGGGTCAATCAGCCCCAGCATTTT | CASSDQGVNQPQHF
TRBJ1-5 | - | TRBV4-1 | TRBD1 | TGCGCCAGCAGCCACGAACGGGTTCAGGGGGCGGGTCAGCCCCAGCATTTT | CASSHERVQGAGQPQHF
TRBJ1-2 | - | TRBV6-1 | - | TGTGCCAGCAGTGAATCGGGGGTGGCGGGCGGCTACACCTTC | CASSESGVAGGYTF